This record looks at one T cell receptor (beta chain) sequence and its context. As to treatment: over 15 received Ad26.COV2.S at low or high dose, single or two shots; about 5 received placebo; per-sample allocation not given. Sampling happened 63 days after the first vaccine or placebo injection. Produced via immunoSEQ multiplex PCR; TCRdb's table is partial and in-frame only. The data hold about 280,000 clones, with more than 70% observed a single time. This entry belongs to a study of Ad26.COV2.S vaccination and SARS-CoV-2 variants. The CDR3 extends over 14 amino acids. Germline V gene sequence: CDR1 SGHDT, CDR2 YYEEEE. Trimming cost V 3 bases and J 4 bases; bases outside gene matches: 3.

The rearrangement links TRBV5-6 to TRBJ1-5; TRBD1 matches 8 bases. The TCR was taken from a person aged 18-65 years who received the Ad26.COV2.S COVID-19 vaccine or a placebo. Here the sequenced sample was peripheral blood, taken in a trial of Ad26.COV2.S vaccine versus placebo. In DNA form, the CDR3 reads TGTGCCAGCAGCTGGACAGGGCGGAATCAGCCCCAGCATTTT. Translating it yields CASSWTGRNQPQHF.